This TCR gamma chain was sequenced for a study of gammadelta T cells in human blood. Broader study findings: Microbial exposure reportedly appeared to drive polyclonal expansion of innate gamma-delta T cells right after birth.

CDR3 size: 13 residues. The V and J ends lost 8 bases and 4 bases, in that order; junction bases with no gene match: 5. By frequency in the sample, this clone is large. Its matching antigen is unknown. TCRdb reprocessed the RT-PCR reads using CATT. The data hold 400 to 600 gamma-chain clones, with approximately 5% observed a single time. The chain joins TRGV10 to TRGJP1. TRGV10 is an ORF, and what it does is uncertain. The TCR comes from a human fetus. Sequencing used Vgamma9Vdelta2 gamma-delta T cells from fetal blood. The CDR3 sequence: CAAWDCTGWFKIF. The CDR3 DNA reads as TGTGCTGCGTGGGATTGCACTGGTTGGTTCAAGATATTT.